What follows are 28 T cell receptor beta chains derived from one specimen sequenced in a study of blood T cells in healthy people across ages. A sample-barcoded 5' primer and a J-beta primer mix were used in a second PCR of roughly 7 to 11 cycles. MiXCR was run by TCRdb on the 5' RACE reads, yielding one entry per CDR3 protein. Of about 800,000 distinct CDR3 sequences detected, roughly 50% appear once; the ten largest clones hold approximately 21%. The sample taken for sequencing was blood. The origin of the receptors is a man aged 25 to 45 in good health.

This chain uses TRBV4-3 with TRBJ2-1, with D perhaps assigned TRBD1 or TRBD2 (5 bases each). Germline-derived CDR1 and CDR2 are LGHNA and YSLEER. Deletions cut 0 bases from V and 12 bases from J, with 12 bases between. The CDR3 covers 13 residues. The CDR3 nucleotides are TGCGCCAGCAGCCAAGAAAGTTCGGGGCGGCAGTTCTTC. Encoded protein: CASSQESSGRQFF.

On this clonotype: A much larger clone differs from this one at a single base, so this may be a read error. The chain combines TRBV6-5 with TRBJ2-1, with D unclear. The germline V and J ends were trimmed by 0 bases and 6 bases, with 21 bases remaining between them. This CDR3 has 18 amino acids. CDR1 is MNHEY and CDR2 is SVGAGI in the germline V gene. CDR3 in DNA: TGTGCCAGCAGTTACTCGAAGTCAAGGGCCGGACCCTGCAATGAGCAGTTCTTC. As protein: CASSYSKSRAGPCNEQFF.

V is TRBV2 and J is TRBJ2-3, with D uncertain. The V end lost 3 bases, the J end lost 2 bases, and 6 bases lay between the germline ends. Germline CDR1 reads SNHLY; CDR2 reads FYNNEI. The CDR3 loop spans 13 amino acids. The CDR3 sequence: CASSEEFTDTQYF. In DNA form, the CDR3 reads TGTGCCAGCAGTGAGGAATTCACAGATACGCAGTATTTT.

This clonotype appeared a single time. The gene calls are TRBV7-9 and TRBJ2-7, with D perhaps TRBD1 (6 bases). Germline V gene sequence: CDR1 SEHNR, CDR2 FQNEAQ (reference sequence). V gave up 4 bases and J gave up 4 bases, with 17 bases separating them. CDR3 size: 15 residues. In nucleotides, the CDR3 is TGTGCCAGCAGCTATATCGGACAGATAAAGTACGAGCAGTACTTC. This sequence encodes CASSYIGQIKYEQYF. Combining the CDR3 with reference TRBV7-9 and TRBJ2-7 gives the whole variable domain DTGVSQNPRHKITKRGQNVTFRCDPISEHNRLYWYRQTLGQGPEFLTYFQNEAQLEKSRLLSDRFSAERPKGSFSTLEIQRTEQGDSAMYLCASSYIGQIKYEQYFGPGTRLTVT.

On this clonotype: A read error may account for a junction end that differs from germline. The CDR3 DNA is TGTGTCAGCAGTTACCTGCGTAGTACAGATACGCAGTATTTT. Its translation: CVSSYLRSTDTQYF. The V call is TRBV6-5, the J call TRBJ2-3; no firm D call. The CDR3 is 14 residues long. Germline V gene data show CDR1 as MNHEY and CDR2 as SVGAGI.

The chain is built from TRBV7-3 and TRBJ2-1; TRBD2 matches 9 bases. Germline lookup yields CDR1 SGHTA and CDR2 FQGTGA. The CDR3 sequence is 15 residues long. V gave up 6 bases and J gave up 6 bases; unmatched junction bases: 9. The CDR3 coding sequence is TGTGCCAGCAGGTCCCCGGGACTAGCATTCAATGAGCAGTTCTTC. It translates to CASRSPGLAFNEQFF.

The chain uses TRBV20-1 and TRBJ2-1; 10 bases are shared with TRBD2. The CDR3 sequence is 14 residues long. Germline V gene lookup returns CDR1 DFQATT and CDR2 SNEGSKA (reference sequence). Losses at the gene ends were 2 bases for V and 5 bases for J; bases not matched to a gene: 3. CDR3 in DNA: TGCAGTGCTAGACCCAGCGGGAGGGACAATGAGCAGTTCTTC. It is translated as CSARPSGRDNEQFF.

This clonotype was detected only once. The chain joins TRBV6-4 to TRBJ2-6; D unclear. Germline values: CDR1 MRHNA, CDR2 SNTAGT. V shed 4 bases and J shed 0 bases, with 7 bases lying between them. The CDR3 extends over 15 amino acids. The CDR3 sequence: CASSVSLSGANVLTF. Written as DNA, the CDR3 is TGTGCCAGCAGTGTTTCGCTCTCTGGGGCCAACGTCCTGACTTTC.

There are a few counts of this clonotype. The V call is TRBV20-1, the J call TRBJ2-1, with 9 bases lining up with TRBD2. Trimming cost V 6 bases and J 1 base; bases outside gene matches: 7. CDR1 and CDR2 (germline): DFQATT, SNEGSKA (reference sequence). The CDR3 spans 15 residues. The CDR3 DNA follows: TGCAGTGCAGAGATAGCGGGAGCGTCCTACAATGAGCAGTTCTTC. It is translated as CSAEIAGASYNEQFF.

The CDR3 bases are TGTGCCAGCAGCAAAGGGGGCAGCCGACCCTATGGCTACACCTTC. Its translation is CASSKGGSRPYGYTF. The J gene is TRBJ1-2, the V gene TRBV21-1; TRBD1, the table's D call, was not compared with the DNA. TRBV21-1 has pseudogene status. This CDR3 spans 15 amino acids.

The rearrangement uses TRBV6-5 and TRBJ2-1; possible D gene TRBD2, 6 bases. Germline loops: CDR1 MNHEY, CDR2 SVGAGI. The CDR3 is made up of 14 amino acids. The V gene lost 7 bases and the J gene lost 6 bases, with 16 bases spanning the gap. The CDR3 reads CASKRDGGPNEQFF. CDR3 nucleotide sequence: TGTGCCAGCAAAAGAGACGGAGGGCCCAATGAGCAGTTCTTC.

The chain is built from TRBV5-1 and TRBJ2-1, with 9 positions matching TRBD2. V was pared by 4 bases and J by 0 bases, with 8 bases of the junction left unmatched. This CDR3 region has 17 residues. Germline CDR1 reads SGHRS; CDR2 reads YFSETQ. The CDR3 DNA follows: TGCGCCAGCAGCAGACTAGCGGACAGGAGCTCCTACAATGAGCAGTTCTTC. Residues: CASSRLADRSSYNEQFF.

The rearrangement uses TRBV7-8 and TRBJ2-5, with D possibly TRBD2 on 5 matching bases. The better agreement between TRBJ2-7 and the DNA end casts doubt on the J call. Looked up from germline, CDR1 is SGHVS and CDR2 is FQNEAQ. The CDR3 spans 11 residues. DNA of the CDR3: TGTGCCAGCAGCCGTAGCGACGAGCAGTACTTC. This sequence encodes CASSRSDEQYF.

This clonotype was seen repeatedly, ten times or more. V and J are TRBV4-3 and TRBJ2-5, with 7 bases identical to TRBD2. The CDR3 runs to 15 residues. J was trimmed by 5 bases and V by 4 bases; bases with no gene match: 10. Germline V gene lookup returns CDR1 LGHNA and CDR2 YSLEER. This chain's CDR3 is CASSRSGTVRETQYF. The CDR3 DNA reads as TGCGCCAGCAGCCGAAGCGGGACTGTGAGGGAGACCCAGTACTTC.

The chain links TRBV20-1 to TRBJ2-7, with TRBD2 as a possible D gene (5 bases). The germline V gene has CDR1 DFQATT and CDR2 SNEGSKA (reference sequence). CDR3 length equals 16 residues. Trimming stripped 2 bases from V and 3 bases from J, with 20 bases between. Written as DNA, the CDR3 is TGCAGTGCTAGATCACCGTTAGGCCAAGGAGGCTACGAGCAGTACTTC. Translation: CSARSPLGQGGYEQYF.

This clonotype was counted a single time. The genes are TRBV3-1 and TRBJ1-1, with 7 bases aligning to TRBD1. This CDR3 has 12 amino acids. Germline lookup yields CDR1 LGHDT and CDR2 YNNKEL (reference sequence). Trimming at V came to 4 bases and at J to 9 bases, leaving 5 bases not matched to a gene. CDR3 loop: CASSPRQGQAFF. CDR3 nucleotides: TGTGCCAGCAGCCCTCGACAGGGCCAAGCTTTCTTT.

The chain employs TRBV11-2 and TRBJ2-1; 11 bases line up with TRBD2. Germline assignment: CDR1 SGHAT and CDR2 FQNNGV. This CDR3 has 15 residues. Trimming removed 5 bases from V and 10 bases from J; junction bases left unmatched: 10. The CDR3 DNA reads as TGTGCCAGCAGCGACGGCCTAGCGGGGGGAGGAGAGCAGTTCTTC. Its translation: CASSDGLAGGGEQFF.

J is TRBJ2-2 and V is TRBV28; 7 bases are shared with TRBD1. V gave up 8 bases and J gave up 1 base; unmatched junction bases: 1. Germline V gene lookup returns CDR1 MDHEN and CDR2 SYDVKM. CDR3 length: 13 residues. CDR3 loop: CASRTGNTGELFF. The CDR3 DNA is TGTGCCAGCCGGACAGGGAACACCGGGGAGCTGTTTTTT.

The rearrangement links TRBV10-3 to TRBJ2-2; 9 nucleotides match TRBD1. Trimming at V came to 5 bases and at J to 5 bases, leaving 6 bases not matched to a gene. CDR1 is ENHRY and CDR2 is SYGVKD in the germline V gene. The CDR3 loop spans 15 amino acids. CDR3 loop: CAISTGTGSTGELFF. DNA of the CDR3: TGTGCCATCAGTACCGGGACAGGGTCAACCGGGGAGCTGTTTTTT.

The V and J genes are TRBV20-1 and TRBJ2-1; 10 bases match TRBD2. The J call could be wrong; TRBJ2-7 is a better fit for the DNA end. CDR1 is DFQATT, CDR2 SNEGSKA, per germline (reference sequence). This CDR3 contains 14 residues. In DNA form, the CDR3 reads TGCAGTGCAGATAGCGGGGGGAATTACAATGAGCAGTACTTC. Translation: CSADSGGNYNEQYF.

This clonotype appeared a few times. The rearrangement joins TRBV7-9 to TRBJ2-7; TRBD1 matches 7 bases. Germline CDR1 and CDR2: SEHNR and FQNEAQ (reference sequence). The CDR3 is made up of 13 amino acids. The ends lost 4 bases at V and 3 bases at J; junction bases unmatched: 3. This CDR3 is CASSYDRDYEQYF. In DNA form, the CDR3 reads TGTGCCAGCAGCTACGACAGGGACTACGAGCAGTACTTC.

Written as DNA, the CDR3 is TGTGCCAGCGCCCAGGGCCAAGAGACCCAGTACTTC. Amino acid sequence: CASAQGQETQYF. The chain is built from TRBV2 and TRBJ2-5; perhaps TRBD1 as D (5 bases). Trimming pared 8 bases from V and 1 base from J, leaving 8 bases between. The CDR3 spans 12 residues. Looked up from germline, CDR1 is SNHLY and CDR2 is FYNNEI.

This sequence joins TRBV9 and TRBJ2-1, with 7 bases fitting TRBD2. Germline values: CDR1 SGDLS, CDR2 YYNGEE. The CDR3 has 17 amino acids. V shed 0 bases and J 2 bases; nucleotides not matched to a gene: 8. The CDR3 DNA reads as TGTGCCAGCAGCGTAGATCGGGAGGAGAATCCCTACAATGAGCAGTTCTTC. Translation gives CASSVDREENPYNEQFF.

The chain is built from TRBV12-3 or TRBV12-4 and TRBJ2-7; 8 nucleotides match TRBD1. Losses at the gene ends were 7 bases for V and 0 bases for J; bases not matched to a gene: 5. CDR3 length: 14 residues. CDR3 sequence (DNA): TGTGCCAGCAAATCCGGGACAGGCTCCTACGAGCAGTACTTC. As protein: CASKSGTGSYEQYF.

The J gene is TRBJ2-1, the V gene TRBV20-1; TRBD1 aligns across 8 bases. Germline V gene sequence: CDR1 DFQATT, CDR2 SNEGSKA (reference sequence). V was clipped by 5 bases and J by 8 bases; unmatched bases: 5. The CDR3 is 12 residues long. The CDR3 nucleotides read TGCAGTGCTTCTCAACAGGGGGATGAGCAGTTCTTC. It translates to CSASQQGDEQFF.

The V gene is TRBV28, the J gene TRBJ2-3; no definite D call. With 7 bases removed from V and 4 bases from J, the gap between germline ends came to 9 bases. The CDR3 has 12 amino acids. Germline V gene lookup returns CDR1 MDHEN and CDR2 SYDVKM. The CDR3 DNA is TGTGCCAGCAAGGTCGGTCCAGATACGCAGTATTTT. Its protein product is CASKVGPDTQYF.

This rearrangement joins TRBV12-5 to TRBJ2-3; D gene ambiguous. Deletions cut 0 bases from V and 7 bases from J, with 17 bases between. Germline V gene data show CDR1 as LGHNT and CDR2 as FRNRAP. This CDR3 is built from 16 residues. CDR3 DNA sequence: TGTGCTAGTGGTTTGGTAATATCAGGAAGGGATAATACGCAGTATTTT. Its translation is CASGLVISGRDNTQYF.

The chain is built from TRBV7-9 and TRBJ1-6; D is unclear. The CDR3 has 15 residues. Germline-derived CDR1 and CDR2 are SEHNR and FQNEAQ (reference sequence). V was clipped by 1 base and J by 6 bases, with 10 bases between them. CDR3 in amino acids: CASSLDPTSNSPLHF. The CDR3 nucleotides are TGTGCCAGCAGCTTAGACCCCACTTCTAATTCACCCCTCCACTTT.